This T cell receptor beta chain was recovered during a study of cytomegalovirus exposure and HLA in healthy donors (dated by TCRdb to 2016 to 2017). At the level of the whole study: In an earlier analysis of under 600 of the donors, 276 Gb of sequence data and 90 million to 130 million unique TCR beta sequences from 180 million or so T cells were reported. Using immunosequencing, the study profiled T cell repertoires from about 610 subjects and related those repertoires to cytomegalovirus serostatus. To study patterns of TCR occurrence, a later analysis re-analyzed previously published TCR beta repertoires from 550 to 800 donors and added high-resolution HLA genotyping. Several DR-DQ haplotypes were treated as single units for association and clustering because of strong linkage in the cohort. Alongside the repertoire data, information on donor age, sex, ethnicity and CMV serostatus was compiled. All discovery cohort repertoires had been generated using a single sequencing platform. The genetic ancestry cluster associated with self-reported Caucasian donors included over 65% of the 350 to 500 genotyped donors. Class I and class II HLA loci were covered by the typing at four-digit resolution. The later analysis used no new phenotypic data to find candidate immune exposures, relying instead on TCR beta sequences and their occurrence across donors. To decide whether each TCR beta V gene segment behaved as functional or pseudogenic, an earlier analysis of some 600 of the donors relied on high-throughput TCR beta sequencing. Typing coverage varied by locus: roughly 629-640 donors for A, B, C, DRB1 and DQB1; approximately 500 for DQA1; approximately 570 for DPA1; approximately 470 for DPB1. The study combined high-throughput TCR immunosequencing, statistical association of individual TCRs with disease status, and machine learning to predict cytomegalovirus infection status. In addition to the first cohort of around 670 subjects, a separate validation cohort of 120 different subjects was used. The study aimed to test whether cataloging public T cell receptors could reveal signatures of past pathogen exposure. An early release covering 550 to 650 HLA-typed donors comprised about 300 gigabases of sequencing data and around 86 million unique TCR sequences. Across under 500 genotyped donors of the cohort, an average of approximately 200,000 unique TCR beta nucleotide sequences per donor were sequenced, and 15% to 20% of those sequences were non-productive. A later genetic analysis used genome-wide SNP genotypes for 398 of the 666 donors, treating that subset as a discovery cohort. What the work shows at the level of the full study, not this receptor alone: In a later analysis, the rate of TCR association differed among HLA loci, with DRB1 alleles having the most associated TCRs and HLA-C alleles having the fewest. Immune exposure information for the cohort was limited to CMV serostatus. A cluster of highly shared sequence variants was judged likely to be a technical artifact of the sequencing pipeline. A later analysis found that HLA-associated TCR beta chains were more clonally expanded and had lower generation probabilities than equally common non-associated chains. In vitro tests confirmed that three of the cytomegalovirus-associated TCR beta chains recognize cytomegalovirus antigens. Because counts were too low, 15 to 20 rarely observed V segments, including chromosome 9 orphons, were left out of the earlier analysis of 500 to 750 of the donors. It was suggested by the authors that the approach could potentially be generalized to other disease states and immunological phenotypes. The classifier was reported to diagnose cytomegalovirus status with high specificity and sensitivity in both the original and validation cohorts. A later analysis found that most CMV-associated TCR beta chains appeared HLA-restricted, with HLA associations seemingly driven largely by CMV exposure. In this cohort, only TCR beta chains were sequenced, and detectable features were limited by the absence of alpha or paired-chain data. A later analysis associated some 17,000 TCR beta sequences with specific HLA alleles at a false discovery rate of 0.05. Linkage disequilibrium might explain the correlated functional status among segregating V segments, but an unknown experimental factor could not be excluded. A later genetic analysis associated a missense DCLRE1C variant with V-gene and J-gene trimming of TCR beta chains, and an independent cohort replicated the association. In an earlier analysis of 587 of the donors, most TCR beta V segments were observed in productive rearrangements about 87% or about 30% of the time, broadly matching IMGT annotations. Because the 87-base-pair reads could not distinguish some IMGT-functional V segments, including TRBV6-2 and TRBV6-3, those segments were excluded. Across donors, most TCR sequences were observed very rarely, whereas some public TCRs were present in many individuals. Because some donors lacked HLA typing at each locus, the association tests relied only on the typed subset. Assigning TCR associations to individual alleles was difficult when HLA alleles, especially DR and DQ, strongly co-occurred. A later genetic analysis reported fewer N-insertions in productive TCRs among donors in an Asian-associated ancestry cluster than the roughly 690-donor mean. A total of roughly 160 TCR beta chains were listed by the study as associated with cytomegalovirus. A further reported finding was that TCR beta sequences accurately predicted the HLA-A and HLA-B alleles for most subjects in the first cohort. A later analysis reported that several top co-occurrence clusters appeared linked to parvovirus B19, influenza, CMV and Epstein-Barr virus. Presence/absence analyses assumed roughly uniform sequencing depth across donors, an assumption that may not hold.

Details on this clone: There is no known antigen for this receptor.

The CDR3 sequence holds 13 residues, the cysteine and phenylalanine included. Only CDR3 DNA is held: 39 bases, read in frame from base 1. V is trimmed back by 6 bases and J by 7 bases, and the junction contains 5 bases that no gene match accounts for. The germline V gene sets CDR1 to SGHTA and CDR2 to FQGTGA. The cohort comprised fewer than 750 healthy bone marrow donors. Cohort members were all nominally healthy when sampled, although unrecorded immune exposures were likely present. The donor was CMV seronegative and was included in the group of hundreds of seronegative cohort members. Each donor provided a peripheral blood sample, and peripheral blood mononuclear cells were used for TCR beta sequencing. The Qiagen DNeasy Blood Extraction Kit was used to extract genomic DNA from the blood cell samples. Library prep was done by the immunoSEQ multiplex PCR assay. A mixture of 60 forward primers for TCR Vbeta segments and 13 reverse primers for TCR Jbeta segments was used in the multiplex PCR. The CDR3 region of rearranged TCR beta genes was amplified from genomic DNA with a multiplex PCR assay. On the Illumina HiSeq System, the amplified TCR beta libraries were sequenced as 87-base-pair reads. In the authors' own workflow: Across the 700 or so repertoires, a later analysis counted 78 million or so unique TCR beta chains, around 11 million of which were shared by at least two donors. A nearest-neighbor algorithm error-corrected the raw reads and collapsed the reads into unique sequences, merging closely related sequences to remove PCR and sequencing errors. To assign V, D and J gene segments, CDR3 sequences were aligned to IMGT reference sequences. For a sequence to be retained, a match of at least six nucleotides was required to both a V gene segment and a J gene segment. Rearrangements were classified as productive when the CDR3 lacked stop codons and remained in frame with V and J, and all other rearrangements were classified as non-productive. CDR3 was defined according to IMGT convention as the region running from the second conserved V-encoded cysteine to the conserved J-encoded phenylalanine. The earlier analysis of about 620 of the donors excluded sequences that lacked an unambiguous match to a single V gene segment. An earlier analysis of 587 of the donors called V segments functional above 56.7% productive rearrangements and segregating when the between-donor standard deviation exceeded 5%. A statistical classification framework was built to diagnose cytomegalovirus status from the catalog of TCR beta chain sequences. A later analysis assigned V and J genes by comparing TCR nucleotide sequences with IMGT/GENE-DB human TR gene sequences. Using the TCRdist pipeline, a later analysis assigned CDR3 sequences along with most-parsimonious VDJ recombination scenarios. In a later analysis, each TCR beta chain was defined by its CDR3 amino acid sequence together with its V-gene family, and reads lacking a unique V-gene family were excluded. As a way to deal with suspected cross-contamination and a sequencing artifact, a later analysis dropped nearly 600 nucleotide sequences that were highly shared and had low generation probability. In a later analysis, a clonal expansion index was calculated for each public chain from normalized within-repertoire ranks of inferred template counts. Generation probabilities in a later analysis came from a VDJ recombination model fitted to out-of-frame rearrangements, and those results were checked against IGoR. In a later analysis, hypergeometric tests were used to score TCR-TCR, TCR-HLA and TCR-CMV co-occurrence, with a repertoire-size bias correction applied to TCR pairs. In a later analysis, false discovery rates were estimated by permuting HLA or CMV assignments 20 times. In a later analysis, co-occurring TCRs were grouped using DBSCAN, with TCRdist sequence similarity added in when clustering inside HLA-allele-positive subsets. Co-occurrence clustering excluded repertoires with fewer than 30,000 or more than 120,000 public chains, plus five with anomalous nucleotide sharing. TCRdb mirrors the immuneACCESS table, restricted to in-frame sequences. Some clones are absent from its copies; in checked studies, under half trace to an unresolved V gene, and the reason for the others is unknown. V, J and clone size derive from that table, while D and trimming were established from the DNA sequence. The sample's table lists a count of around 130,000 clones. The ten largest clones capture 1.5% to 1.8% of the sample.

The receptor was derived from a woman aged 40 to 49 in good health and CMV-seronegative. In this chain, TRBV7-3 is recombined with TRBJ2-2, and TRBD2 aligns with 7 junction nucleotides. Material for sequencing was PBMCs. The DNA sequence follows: TGTGCCAGCAGGCCCACGGGAGGCGGGGAGCTGTTTTTT. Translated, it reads CASRPTGGGELFF.